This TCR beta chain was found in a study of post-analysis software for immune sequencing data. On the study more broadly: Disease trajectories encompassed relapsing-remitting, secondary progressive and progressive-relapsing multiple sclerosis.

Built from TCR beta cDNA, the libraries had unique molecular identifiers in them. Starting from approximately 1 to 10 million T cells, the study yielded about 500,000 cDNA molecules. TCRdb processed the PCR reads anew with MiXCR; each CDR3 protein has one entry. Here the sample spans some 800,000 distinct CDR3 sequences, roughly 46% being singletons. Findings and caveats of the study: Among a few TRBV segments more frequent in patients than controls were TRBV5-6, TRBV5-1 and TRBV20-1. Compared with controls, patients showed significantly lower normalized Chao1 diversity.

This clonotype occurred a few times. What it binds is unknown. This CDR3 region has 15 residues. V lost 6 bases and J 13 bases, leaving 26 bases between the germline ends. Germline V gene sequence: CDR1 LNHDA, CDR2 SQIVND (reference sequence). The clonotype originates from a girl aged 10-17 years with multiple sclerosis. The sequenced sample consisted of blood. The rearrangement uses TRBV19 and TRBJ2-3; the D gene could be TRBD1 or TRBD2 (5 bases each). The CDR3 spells CASSPSVIDGTQKYF. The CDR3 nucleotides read TGTGCCAGTAGCCCTTCGGTGATCGACGGGACCCAGAAGTATTTT.